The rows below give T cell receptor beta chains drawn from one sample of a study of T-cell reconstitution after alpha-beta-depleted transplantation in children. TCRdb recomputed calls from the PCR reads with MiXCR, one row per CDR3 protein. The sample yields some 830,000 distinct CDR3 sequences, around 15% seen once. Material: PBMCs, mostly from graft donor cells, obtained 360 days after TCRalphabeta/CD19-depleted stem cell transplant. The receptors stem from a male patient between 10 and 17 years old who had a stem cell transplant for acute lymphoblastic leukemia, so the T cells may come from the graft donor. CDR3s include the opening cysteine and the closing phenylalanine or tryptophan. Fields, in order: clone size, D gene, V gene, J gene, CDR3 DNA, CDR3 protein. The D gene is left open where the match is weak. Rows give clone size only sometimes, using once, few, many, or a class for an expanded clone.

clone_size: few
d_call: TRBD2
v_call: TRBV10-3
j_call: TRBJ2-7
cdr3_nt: TGTGCCATCATGCCGACTAGCGGGAGGGACGAGCAGTACTTC
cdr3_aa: CAIMPTSGRDEQYF

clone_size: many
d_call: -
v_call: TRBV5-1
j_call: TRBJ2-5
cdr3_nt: TGCGCCAGCAGCTTCTTACAGGGTTCGGGGACCCAGTACTTC
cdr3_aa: CASSFLQGSGTQYF

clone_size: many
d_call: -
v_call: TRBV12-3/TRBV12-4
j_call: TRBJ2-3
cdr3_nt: TGTGCCAGCAGTTGGACCACAGATACGCAGTATTTT
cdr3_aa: CASSWTTDTQYF

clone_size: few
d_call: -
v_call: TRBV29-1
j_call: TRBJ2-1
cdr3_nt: TGCAGCGTGCAGGGGTTTTGGAATGAGCAGTTCTTC
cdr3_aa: CSVQGFWNEQFF

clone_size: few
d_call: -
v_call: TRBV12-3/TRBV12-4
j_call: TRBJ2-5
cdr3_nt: TGTGCCAGCAGTTTAGCGCGGGGCTGGGAGACCCAGTACTTC
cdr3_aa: CASSLARGWETQYF

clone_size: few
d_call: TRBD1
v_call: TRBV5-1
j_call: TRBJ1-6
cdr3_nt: TGCGCCAGCAGCTTGGCCGGGACAGTAAATTCACCCCTCCACTTT
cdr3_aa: CASSLAGTVNSPLHF

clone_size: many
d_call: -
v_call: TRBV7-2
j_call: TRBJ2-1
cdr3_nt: TGTGCCAGCAGCCCGCGACTAGTTCTCAATGAGCAGTTCTTC
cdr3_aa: CASSPRLVLNEQFF

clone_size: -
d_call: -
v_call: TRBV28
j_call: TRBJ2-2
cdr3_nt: TGTGCCAGCAGTTTTTGGCGGGTTAACACCGGGGAGCTGTTTTTT
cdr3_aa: CASSFWRVNTGELFF

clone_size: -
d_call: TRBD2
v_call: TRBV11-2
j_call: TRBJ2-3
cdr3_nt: TGTGCCAGCAGCGCAAGGCGATATCTAGCGGGGGGGAGCACAGATACGCAGTATTTT
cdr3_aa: CASSARRYLAGGSTDTQYF

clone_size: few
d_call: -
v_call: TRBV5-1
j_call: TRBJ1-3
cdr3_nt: TGCGCCAGCCCAAGGGCCCCTGGAAACACCATATATTTT
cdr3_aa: CASPRAPGNTIYF

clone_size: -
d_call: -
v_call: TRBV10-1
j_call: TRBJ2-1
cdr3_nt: TGCGCCAGCAGTGCCATACTAGCCCAGGAGCAGTTCTTC
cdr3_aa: CASSAILAQEQFF

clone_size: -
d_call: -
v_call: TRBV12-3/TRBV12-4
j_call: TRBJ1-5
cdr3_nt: TGTGCCAGCAGTTTGTGGCAGGCCGATCATCCCCAGCATTTT
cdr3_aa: CASSLWQADHPQHF

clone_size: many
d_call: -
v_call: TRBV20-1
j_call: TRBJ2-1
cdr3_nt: TGCAGTGCTAGTGAACCCCGCTCCTACAATGAGCAGTTCTTC
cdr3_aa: CSASEPRSYNEQFF

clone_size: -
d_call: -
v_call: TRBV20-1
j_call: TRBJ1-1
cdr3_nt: TGCAGGGGGGGGACCTCCAAGATGAACACTGAAGCTTTCTTT
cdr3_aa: CRGGTSKMNTEAFF

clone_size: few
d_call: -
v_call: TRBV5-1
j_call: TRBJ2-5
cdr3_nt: TGCGCCAGCAGCGCACCGGGACGCTACCAAGAGACCCAGTACTTC
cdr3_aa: CASSAPGRYQETQYF

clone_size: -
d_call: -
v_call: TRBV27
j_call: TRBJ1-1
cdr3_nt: TGTGCCAGCAGTTTATCGGTTGGAGGAATCACTGAAGCTTTCTTT
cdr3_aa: CASSLSVGGITEAFF

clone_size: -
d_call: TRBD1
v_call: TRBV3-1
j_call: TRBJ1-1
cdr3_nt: TGTGCCATCAGACAGGGAGATTCTGAAGCTTTCTTT
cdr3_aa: CAIRQGDSEAFF

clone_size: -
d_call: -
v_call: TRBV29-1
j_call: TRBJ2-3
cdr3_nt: TGCAGCGTTCCACGGAACACAGATACGCAGTATTTT
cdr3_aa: CSVPRNTDTQYF

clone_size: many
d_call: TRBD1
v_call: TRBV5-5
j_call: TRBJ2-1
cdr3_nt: TGTGCCAGCAGCTTGGGGGCCCTTGGGACAGGGGGCTACAATGAGCAGTTCTTC
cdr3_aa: CASSLGALGTGGYNEQFF

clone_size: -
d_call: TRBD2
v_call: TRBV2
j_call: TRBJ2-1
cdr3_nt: TGTGCCAGCAGTGTTTGGGCGGGAGCCGCCAATGAGCAGTTCTTC
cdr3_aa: CASSVWAGAANEQFF

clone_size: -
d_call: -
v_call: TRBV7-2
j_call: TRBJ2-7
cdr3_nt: TGTGCCAGCAGCCGAGCTCGGGACTCTCGGTACGAGCAGTACTTC
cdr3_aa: CASSRARDSRYEQYF

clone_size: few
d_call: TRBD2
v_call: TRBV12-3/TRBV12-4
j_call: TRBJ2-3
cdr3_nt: TGTGCCAGCAGTCCACGGGACTACAGCACAGATACGCAGTATTTT
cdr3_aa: CASSPRDYSTDTQYF

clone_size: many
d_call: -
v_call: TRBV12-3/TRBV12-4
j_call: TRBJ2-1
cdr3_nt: TGTGCCAGCAGTTTGGCGGCGGGAAGGACCTACAATGAGCAGTTCTTC
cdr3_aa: CASSLAAGRTYNEQFF

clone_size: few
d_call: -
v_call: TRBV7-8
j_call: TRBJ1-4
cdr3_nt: TGTGCCAGCAGCTTATGGACGGAACGGGGTGAAAAACTGTTTTTT
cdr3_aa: CASSLWTERGEKLFF

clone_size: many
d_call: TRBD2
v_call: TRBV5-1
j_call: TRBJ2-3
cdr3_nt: TGCGCCAGCAGCCCCTGGACTAGCAGCACAGATACGCAGTATTTT
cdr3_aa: CASSPWTSSTDTQYF

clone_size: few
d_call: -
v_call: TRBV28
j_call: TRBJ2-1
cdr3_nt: TGTGCCAGCAGGATCAGGGGTCGGAGATACAATGAGCAGTTCTTC
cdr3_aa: CASRIRGRRYNEQFF

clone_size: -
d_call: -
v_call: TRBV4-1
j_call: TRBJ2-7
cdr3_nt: TGCGCCAGCAGCCATTTACAGGGCTTCGGGTACGAGCAGTACTTC
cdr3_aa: CASSHLQGFGYEQYF

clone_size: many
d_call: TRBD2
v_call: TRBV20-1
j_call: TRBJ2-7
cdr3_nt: TGCAGTGCTAGGGCGGGAGTATACGAGCAGTACTTC
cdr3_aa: CSARAGVYEQYF

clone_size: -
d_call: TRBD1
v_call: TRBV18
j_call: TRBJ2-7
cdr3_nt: TGTGCCAGCTCACCAGTCCCGGGACAGAGCTCCTACGAGCAGTACTTC
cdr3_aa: CASSPVPGQSSYEQYF

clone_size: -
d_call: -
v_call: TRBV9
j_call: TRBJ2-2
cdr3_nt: TGTGCCAGCAGCGTAACTCCTACTCAGGCGACGAACACCGGGGAGCTGTTTTTT
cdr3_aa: CASSVTPTQATNTGELFF

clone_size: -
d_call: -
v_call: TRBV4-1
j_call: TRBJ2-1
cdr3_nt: TGCGCCAGCAGCCAAGATCCCGGCGGACTTAGCTCCTACAATGAGCAGTTCTTC
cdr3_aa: CASSQDPGGLSSYNEQFF

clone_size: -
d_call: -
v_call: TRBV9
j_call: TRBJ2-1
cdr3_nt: TGTGCCAGCAGCACACCCTCCCATGAGCAGTTCTTC
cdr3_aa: CASSTPSHEQFF

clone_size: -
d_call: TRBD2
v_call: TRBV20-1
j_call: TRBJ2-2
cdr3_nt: TGCAGTGCTAATCCGACTAGCCTGACGAACACCGGGGAGCTGTTTTTT
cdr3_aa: CSANPTSLTNTGELFF

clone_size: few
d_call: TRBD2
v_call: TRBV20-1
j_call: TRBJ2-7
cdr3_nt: TGCAGTGCGTCACTACTAGCGGGAGTTTTGCATGAGTACTTC
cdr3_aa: CSASLLAGVLHEYF

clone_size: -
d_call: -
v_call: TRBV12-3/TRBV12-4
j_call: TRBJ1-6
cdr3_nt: TGTGCCACAAAAACAGGAGGTAGTTCACCCCTCCACTTT
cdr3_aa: CATKTGGSSPLHF

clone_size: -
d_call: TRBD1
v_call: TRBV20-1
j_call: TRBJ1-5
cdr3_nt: TGCAGTGCTAGTTTAGGGACAGGAGAAAGTCAGCCCCAGCATTTT
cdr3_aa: CSASLGTGESQPQHF

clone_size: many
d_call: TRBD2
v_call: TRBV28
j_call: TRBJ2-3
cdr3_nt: TGTGCCAGCAGTTTCCGCCCGGAGACTAGCGGCACAGATACGCAGTATTTT
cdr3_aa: CASSFRPETSGTDTQYF

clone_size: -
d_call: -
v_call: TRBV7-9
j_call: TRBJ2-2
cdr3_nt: TGTGCCAGCAGCCCCAATTTCGCCGGGGAGCTGTTTTTT
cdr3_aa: CASSPNFAGELFF

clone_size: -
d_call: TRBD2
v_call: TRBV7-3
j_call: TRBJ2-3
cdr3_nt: TGTGCCAGCAGCTTTACGGGAGGGCCTTCAGATACGCAGTATTTT
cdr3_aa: CASSFTGGPSDTQYF

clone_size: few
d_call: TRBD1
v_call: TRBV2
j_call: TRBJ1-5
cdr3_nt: TGTGCCAGCAGTGAACCGGTAGTAGACAGGGATAGCAATCAGCCCCAGCATTTT
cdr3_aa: CASSEPVVDRDSNQPQHF

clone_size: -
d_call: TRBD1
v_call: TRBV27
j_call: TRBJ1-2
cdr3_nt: TGTGCCAGCAGTTGGACAGGCGACTATGGCTACACCTTC
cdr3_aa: CASSWTGDYGYTF

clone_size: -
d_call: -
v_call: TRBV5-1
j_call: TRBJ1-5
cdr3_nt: TGCGCCAGCAGCTTGGCTCCCACTCAGCCCCAGCATTTT
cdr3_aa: CASSLAPTQPQHF

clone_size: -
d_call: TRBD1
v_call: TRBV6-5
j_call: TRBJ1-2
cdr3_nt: TGTGCCAGCAGTTACTCCGGGGCCCAGGGGGCTCGGTATGGCTACACCTTC
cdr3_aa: CASSYSGAQGARYGYTF

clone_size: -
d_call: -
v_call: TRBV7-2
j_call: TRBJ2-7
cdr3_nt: TGTGCCAGCAGCCCGGGACCCAGGAGCTCCTACGAGCAGTACTTC
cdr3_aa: CASSPGPRSSYEQYF

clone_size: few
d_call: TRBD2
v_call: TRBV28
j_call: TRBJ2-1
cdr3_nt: TGTGCCAGCAGGCCATCTGGAGCGGGGATTGAGCAGTTCTTC
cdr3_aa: CASRPSGAGIEQFF

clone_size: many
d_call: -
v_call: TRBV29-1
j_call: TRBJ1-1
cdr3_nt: TGCAGCGTTGATCGGAGTGGGACTGAAGCTTTCTTT
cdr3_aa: CSVDRSGTEAFF

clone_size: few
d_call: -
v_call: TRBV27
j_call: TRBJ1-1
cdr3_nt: TGTGCCAGCAGATGGTGGGGTGGGGCTGAAGCTTTCTTT
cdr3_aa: CASRWWGGAEAFF

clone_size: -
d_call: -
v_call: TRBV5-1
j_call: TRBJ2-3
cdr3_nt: TGCGCCAGCAGCTTGTTCCTAGCCACTAGCACAGATACGCAGTATTTT
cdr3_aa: CASSLFLATSTDTQYF

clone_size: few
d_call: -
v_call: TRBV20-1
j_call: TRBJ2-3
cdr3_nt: TGCAGTGCTAGAGTGACCGGCACAGATACGCAGTATTTT
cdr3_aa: CSARVTGTDTQYF

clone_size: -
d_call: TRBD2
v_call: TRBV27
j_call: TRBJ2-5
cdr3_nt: TGTGCCAGCAGTTTATCAGGTGTGCTAGCGGGGGAAGAGACCCAGTACTTC
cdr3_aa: CASSLSGVLAGEETQYF

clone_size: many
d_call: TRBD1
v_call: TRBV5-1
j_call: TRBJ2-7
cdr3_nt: TGTGCCAGCAGTTGGGACAGTTCCTACGAGCAGTACTTC
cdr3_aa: CASSWDSSYEQYF

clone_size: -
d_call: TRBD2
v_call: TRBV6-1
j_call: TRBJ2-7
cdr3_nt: TGTGCCAACTCCCCAACTAAACGGACTAGCGGGAGCTACGAGCAGTACTTC
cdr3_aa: CANSPTKRTSGSYEQYF

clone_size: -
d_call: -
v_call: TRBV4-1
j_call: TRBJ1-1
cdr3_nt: TGCGCCAGCAGTCGGTCTGGGGACACTGAAGCTTTCTTT
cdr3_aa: CASSRSGDTEAFF

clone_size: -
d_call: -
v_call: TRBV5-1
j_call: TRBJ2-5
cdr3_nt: TGCGCCAGCAGCTTTTCATCCCTAGCGCACCAAGAGACCCAGTACTTC
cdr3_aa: CASSFSSLAHQETQYF

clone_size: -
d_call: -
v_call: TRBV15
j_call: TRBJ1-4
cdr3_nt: TGTGCCACCAGCAGAGATCAGAGAAGGGGGAGAACTAATGAAAAACTGTTTTTT
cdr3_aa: CATSRDQRRGRTNEKLFF